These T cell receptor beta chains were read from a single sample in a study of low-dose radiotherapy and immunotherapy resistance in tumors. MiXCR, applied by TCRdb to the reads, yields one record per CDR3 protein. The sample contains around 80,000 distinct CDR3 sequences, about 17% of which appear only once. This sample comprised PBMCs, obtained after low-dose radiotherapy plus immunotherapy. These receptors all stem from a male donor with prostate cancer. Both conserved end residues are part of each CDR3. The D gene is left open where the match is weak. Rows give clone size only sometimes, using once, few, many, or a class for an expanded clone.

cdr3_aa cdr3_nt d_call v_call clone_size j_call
CASSSQSGSGTGELFF TGTGCCAGCAGCAGTCAGAGCGGGAGCGGCACCGGGGAGCTGTTTTTT TRBD2 TRBV7-9 many TRBJ2-2
CASSPGYPRDTQYF TGTGCCAGCAGCCCAGGGTACCCCAGGGATACGCAGTATTTT . TRBV2 . TRBJ2-3
CASSLALAGTYEQYF TGTGCCAGCAGCTTAGCACTAGCGGGAACATACGAGCAGTACTTC TRBD2 TRBV7-8 few TRBJ2-7
CASSLTGGVTEAFF TGTGCCAGCAGTTTAACAGGGGGCGTGACTGAAGCTTTCTTT TRBD1 TRBV28 many TRBJ1-1
CASSDPPSGSRNEQFF TGTGCCAGCAGTGACCCCCCTAGCGGGAGTCGGAATGAGCAGTTCTTC TRBD2 TRBV25-1 many TRBJ2-1
CSAQARGGALETQYF TGCAGTGCCCAAGCTCGCGGGGGGGCTCTCGAGACCCAGTACTTC TRBD2 TRBV20-1 many TRBJ2-5
CSVGGTSGRAGEQFF TGCAGCGTTGGGGGGACTAGCGGGAGGGCGGGCGAGCAGTTCTTC TRBD2 TRBV29-1 many TRBJ2-1
CASSLVSGELFF TGTGCCAGCAGCTTAGTCTCCGGGGAGCTGTTTTTT . TRBV7-8 . TRBJ2-2
CASRPGGAHTEAFF TGTGCCAGCAGACCAGGGGGCGCGCACACTGAAGCTTTCTTT TRBD1 TRBV7-3 many TRBJ1-1
CASSQDPDGYEQYF TGCGCCAGCAGCCAAGATCCTGACGGCTACGAGCAGTACTTC . TRBV4-3 many TRBJ2-7
CASSVPGTGASYEQYF TGCGCCAGCAGCGTACCCGGGACAGGGGCCTCCTACGAGCAGTACTTC TRBD1 TRBV5-1 many TRBJ2-7
CSARDRLAGGFGELFF TGCAGTGCTAGAGATCGCCTAGCGGGAGGCTTCGGGGAGCTGTTTTTT TRBD2 TRBV20-1 many TRBJ2-2
CASSLVSQSTDTQYF TGTGCCAGCAGCTTAGTGAGCCAATCCACAGATACGCAGTATTTT . TRBV7-2 many TRBJ2-3
CASMVSGSNQPQHF TGTGCCAGCATGGTGTCCGGCAGCAATCAGCCCCAGCATTTT . TRBV12-3/TRBV12-4 few TRBJ1-5
CSVEISSGNTIYF TGCAGCGTTGAGATCTCCAGTGGAAACACCATATATTTT . TRBV29-1 few TRBJ1-3
CASSLRDRMDEQYF TGTGCCAGCAGCTTGCGGGACAGGATGGACGAGCAGTACTTC TRBD1 TRBV5-4 few TRBJ2-7